This is a list of T cell receptor beta chains from one sample in a study of vaccination and CD4 T cells after COVID-19. TCRdb redid the calling of the PCR reads with MiXCR, one entry per CDR3 protein. The table has about 19,000 distinct CDR3 sequences, roughly 63% seen once. These receptors' antigens are unknown. The specimen was CD4+ T cells from blood, cultured in vitro. The receptor source for this set is a human donor who had recovered from COVID-19. The CDR3 runs from the conserved cysteine through the conserved F or W. Fields, in order: D gene, clone size, J gene, V gene, CDR3 protein, CDR3 DNA. The D gene is left open where the match is weak. Some rows mark clone size as missing; the rest say once, few, many or name a class of expanded clone.

NA,NA,TRBJ1-6,TRBV5-5,CASSLNSPLHF,TGTGCCAGCAGCCTTAATTCACCCCTCCACTTT
TRBD1,few,TRBJ1-1,TRBV30,CAWSVQGDTEAFF,TGTGCCTGGAGTGTACAGGGGGACACTGAAGCTTTCTTT
NA,few,TRBJ2-5,TRBV28,CASSPISNNQETQYF,TGTGCCAGCAGCCCGATTAGTAACAACCAAGAGACCCAGTACTTC
NA,once,TRBJ1-5,TRBV30,CAGTGPGGNQPQHF,TGTGCCGGGACTGGGCCGGGGGGCAATCAGCCCCAGCATTTT
TRBD1,NA,TRBJ1-1,TRBV7-2,CASSFQTGTKEAFF,TGTGCCAGCAGTTTCCAGACAGGGACAAAGGAAGCTTTCTTT
NA,NA,TRBJ2-2,TRBV29-1,CSVGTANTGELFF,TGCAGCGTTGGAACAGCGAACACCGGGGAGCTGTTTTTT
NA,once,TRBJ2-1,TRBV10-3,CAIRESVPSYNEQFF,TGTGCCATCAGGGAGTCGGTACCGAGCTACAATGAGCAGTTCTTC
NA,NA,TRBJ2-3,TRBV30,CVWTPGTDTQYF,TGTGTCTGGACTCCTGGCACAGATACGCAGTATTTT
NA,NA,TRBJ2-1,TRBV7-3,CASSLVANQENEQFF,TGTGCCAGCAGCTTAGTAGCTAATCAAGAGAATGAGCAGTTCTTC
NA,NA,TRBJ1-1,TRBV21-1,CASSKEIPDTETRNTEAFF,TGTGCCAGCAGCAAAGAAATACCGGACACCGAAACTCGGAACACTGAAGCTTTCTTT
NA,NA,TRBJ1-5,TRBV7-2,CASSLRRGNQPQHF,TGTGCCAGCAGCTTACGACGGGGAAATCAGCCCCAGCATTTT
NA,NA,TRBJ2-5,TRBV2,CARQYQETQYF,TGTGCCAGACAGTACCAAGAGACCCAGTACTTC
NA,NA,TRBJ1-5,TRBV27,CASSGGGQPQHF,TGTGCCAGCAGCGGTGGGGGCCAGCCCCAGCATTTT
NA,once,TRBJ1-4,TRBV30,CAWSLTNEKLFF,TGTGCCTGGAGTCTGACTAATGAAAAACTGTTTTTT
TRBD1,NA,TRBJ1-2,TRBV18,CASSPGQATTMGGYTF,TGTGCCAGCTCACCGGGACAGGCGACTACTATGGGTGGCTACACCTTC
TRBD1,NA,TRBJ1-5,TRBV24-1,CATSDGTALPHQPQHF,TGTGCCACCAGTGATGGGACAGCTTTGCCGCATCAGCCCCAGCATTTT
TRBD2,NA,TRBJ2-7,TRBV19,CASSIPSGGGYEQYF,TGTGCCAGTAGTATTCCTAGCGGGGGGGGCTACGAGCAGTACTTC
NA,NA,TRBJ2-1,TRBV20-1,CSASSVGRSSYNEQFF,TGCAGTGCTAGTAGTGTCGGACGGAGCTCCTACAATGAGCAGTTCTTC
NA,few,TRBJ2-1,TRBV11-3,CASSLGADPSYEQFF,TGTGCCAGCAGCCTAGGTGCGGACCCGTCCTATGAGCAGTTCTTC
NA,NA,TRBJ2-1,TRBV6-2/TRBV6-3,CASSRWTAQNEQFF,TGTGCCAGCAGTCGATGGACAGCCCAAAATGAGCAGTTCTTC
TRBD1,few,TRBJ1-2,TRBV18,CASSPTGEDYGYTF,TGTGCCAGCTCACCAACAGGGGAGGACTATGGCTACACCTTC
TRBD1,NA,TRBJ1-4,TRBV6-1,CASSMGQGMEKLFF,TGTGCCAGCAGTATGGGACAGGGGATGGAAAAACTGTTTTTT
NA,once,TRBJ2-1,TRBV20-1,CSASRSGNEQFF,TGCAGTGCTAGCCGTTCGGGGAATGAGCAGTTCTTC
NA,NA,TRBJ1-2,TRBV27,CASSPGGAGYTF,TGTGCCAGCAGCCCGGGGGGGGCAGGCTACACCTTC